The rows below give T cell receptor beta chains drawn from one sample of a study of blood T cell repertoires in COVID-19. Repertoires were generated with immunoSEQ multiplex PCR, while TCRdb's copy carries only in-frame clones and drops some. The sample has roughly 240,000 clones, almost 85% seen once. Sequencing was done on a sample of PBMCs or T cells enriched from blood (not recorded which). These receptor sequences come from a woman aged 45-59 years with acute COVID-19. The CDR3 runs from the conserved cysteine through the conserved F or W. The order of the fields is J gene, clone size, D gene, V gene, CDR3 protein, CDR3 DNA. A D gene is named only where the DNA matches it firmly. Size values are once, few and many counts, or a class for expanded clones, and some rows have none.

j_gene: TRBJ1-2; abundance: NA; d_gene: NA; v_gene: TRBV18; CDR3aa: CASSLMSETEGYTF; CDR3nt: TGTGCCAGCTCACTTATGTCCGAGACAGAGGGCTACACCTTC
j_gene: TRBJ1-2; abundance: NA; d_gene: TRBD1; v_gene: TRBV3-1/TRBV3-2; CDR3aa: CASSLPGQGANYGYTF; CDR3nt: TGTGCCAGCAGCCTCCCGGGACAGGGGGCTAACTATGGCTACACCTTC
j_gene: TRBJ1-2; abundance: NA; d_gene: NA; v_gene: TRBV21-1; CDR3aa: CASGQPPRRESGYTF; CDR3nt: TGTGCCAGCGGCCAACCCCCTCGGAGGGAGAGCGGCTACACCTTC
j_gene: TRBJ2-1; abundance: once; d_gene: TRBD2; v_gene: TRBV9; CDR3aa: CASSTPIGGSSYNEQFF; CDR3nt: TGTGCCAGCAGCACACCTATCGGGGGGAGCTCCTACAATGAGCAGTTCTTC
j_gene: TRBJ2-5; abundance: NA; d_gene: NA; v_gene: TRBV5-1; CDR3aa: CASSPDKVSGETQYF; CDR3nt: TGCGCCAGCAGCCCGGACAAAGTTAGTGGGGAGACCCAGTACTTC
j_gene: TRBJ2-1; abundance: NA; d_gene: TRBD1; v_gene: TRBV11-3; CDR3aa: CASSEGQGAISYNEQFF; CDR3nt: TGTGCCAGCAGCGAGGGACAGGGCGCCATCTCCTACAATGAGCAGTTCTTC
j_gene: TRBJ2-2; abundance: NA; d_gene: NA; v_gene: TRBV3-1/TRBV3-2; CDR3aa: CASSQAVNTGELFF; CDR3nt: TGTGCCAGCAGCCAAGCCGTGAACACCGGGGAGCTGTTTTTT
j_gene: TRBJ1-3; abundance: NA; d_gene: TRBD1; v_gene: TRBV9; CDR3aa: CASSVDDRGLIVGNTIYF; CDR3nt: TGTGCCAGCAGCGTAGACGACAGGGGGCTGATCGTCGGGAACACCATATATTTT
j_gene: TRBJ2-1; abundance: NA; d_gene: TRBD2; v_gene: TRBV5-4; CDR3aa: CASSSGLAVNEQFF; CDR3nt: TGTGCCAGCAGCTCGGGACTAGCGGTCAATGAGCAGTTCTTC
j_gene: TRBJ2-7; abundance: NA; d_gene: NA; v_gene: TRBV5-1; CDR3aa: CASSLDTSYEQYF; CDR3nt: TGCGCCAGCAGCTTGGACACCTCCTACGAGCAGTACTTC
j_gene: TRBJ1-1; abundance: NA; d_gene: NA; v_gene: TRBV9; CDR3aa: CASSVVTEFYRNTEAFF; CDR3nt: TGTGCCAGCAGCGTAGTGACAGAGTTTTATAGGAACACTGAAGCTTTCTTT
j_gene: TRBJ2-3; abundance: NA; d_gene: TRBD1; v_gene: TRBV24-1; CDR3aa: CATSDADRREDTQYF; CDR3nt: TGTGCCACCAGTGACGCGGACAGGAGAGAGGATACGCAGTATTTT
j_gene: TRBJ2-7; abundance: few; d_gene: TRBD1; v_gene: TRBV5-4; CDR3aa: CASTNQGESSYEQYF; CDR3nt: TGTGCCAGCACAAATCAGGGGGAAAGCTCCTACGAGCAGTACTTC
j_gene: TRBJ1-2; abundance: NA; d_gene: NA; v_gene: TRBV6-5; CDR3aa: CASESGDGYTF; CDR3nt: TGTGCCAGCGAATCAGGGGACGGCTACACCTTC
j_gene: TRBJ2-1; abundance: NA; d_gene: TRBD2; v_gene: TRBV14; CDR3aa: CASSLGRGIYNEQFF; CDR3nt: TGTGCCAGCAGCTTAGGGCGGGGGATCTACAATGAGCAGTTCTTC
j_gene: TRBJ1-5; abundance: NA; d_gene: TRBD1; v_gene: TRBV19; CDR3aa: CASRLGQGSQPQHF; CDR3nt: TGTGCCAGTAGACTTGGACAGGGCTCTCAGCCCCAGCATTTT